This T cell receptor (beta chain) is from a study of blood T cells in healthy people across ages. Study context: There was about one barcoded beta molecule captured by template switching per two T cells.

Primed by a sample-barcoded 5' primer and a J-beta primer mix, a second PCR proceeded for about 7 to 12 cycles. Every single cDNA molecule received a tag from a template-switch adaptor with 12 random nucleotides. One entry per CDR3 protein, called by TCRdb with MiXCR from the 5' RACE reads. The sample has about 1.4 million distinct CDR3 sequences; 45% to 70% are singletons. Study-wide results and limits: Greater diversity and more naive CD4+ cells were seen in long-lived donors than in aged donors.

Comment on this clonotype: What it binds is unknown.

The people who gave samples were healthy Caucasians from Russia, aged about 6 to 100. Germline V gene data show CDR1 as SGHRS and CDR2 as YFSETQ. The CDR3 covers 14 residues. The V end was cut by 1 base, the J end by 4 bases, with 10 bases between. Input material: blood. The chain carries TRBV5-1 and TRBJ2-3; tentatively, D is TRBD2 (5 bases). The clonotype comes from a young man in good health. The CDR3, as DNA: TGCGCCAGCAGCTTGCGGGGTTACGCAGATACGCAGTATTTT. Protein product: CASSLRGYADTQYF.